A single T cell receptor (beta chain) is shown here with its context. There is no known antigen for this receptor. No qualities accompany the bases; no much larger clone lies one base away. Here V drops 8 bases and J drops 6 bases, and the junction holds 4 bases not matched to any gene. For CDR1 and CDR2, the germline V gene lists SNHLY and FYNNEI. The CDR3 spans 13 residues, from the cysteine through the phenylalanine. Only the CDR3 region is kept as DNA, spanning 39 bases read in frame from base 1. This record belongs to a study of regulatory T cells in long-lasting Graves disease (dated by TCRdb to the early 2020s). Study-wide context: Persistent Graves' disease was defined as persistently positive TSH receptor autoantibodies together with antithyroid drug treatment for over 5 years. The study was registered as a clinical trial and conducted in China. Persistent Graves' disease patients in the clinical cohort had taken antithyroid drugs for roughly 10 years on average. Peripheral blood TCR sequencing and RNA sequencing compared persistent Graves' disease patients with newly diagnosed Graves' disease patients. TCR sequencing covered approximately 13 persistent and approximately 20 newly diagnosed Graves' disease patients, about 35 samples in total. Here is what the overall study found, with its caveats: As a limitation, the authors acknowledged that the small sample size may reduce accuracy. Preferential use of TRBV28, TRBJ1-2 and TRBJ2-5 was observed in persistent disease, whereas TRBV20-1 and TRBJ2-1 were favored in newly diagnosed disease. The study examined only peripheral blood because the primary lesion, thyroid tissue, could not be accessed. Sequencing and analysis were limited to the TCR beta chain. Compared with newly diagnosed patients, patients with persistent Graves' disease had lower TCR Shannon entropy and fewer highly expanded clones, which suggests clonal expansion. Persistent patients shared more public clonotypes among themselves (roughly 2,700) than newly diagnosed patients did (approximately 900).

What the time point label conveys for this sample: persistent/refractory GD, antithyroid drugs over 5 years with positive TRAb. RNA was extracted from PBMCs in TRIzol for both TCR sequencing and RNA sequencing. The diagnosis of Graves' disease followed American Thyroid Association guidelines. Patients were recruited from an endocrinology department in Xi'an, China. Each patient gave 8.5 to 9.5 milliliters of peripheral blood, collected in an EDTA anticoagulant tube. Ficoll Paque Plus density gradient separation was used to isolate PBMCs, and no additional T cell sorting was done. RNA quality was checked with an Agilent 2100 Bioanalyzer and agarose gel, and concentration with a NanoDrop 2000. The method behind the library was multiplex PCR. This sample was sequenced with an Illumina HiSeq 4000. CDR3 regions were amplified by Arm-PCR with iRepertoire HTBI primers to construct TCR beta libraries. PCR products were gel purified before sequencing. The original pipeline was this. Across samples, 60 to 75 TRBV and roughly 15 TRBJ segments were identified and used for gene usage analysis of CDR3 amino acid clonotypes. COPE and FqMerger were used to merge filtered high-quality paired reads into contigs. BLAST was used to align contigs to IMGT TRBV, TRBD and TRBJ reference genes, and CDR3 was defined according to IMGT. Highly expanded clones were defined as clonotypes with a frequency above 0.1%. Shannon entropy was used to measure repertoire diversity, and the Gini coefficient was used to measure V-J evenness. A clonotype was considered public if more than one individual shared it. In-frame beta chains were kept once TCRdb had trimmed the public reads at Q25 with fastp and called clones with MiXCR. Here each entry gathers all rows of one CDR3 protein and keeps the most common genes and DNA. TCRdb, not the original authors, processed these V and J calls. Recorded for this sample are over 650,000 distinct CDR3 sequences; about 30% of them occurred a single time. About two fifths of the sample comes from the top ten.

The source is a female donor with Graves disease. The V gene is TRBV2 and the J gene is TRBJ2-7; TRBD2 matches 13 bases in the middle. The sequencing used peripheral blood mononuclear cells (PBMCs), collected when the disease was refractory, from a patient treated with antithyroid drugs. CDR3 loop: CASGGLAGREQYF. The DNA reads TGTGCCAGCGGGGGACTAGCGGGGCGCGAGCAGTACTTC.